This T cell receptor beta chain was profiled in a study of breast tumors, draining lymph nodes, adjacent tissues. Germline V gives CDR1 LNHDA, CDR2 SQIVND (reference sequence). The CDR3 covers 15 residues. V shed 1 base and J shed 4 bases, with 13 bases lying between them. Study results and limitations: The lymph node origin of tumor T cells was framed as consistent with a hypothesis, not demonstrated.

TCRdb itself ran the multiplex PCR reads through MiXCR, one entry per CDR3 protein. The table shows around 250,000 distinct CDR3 sequences, with roughly a third occurring only once. Axillary draining lymph nodes of breast cancer patients supplied the node samples. This clonotype appeared many times. Its antigen is as yet unknown. The chain is built from TRBV19 and TRBJ1-2; no reliable D call. What was sequenced was axillary lymph node tissue. This TCR came from a female donor with breast cancer. Some clones in this sample may be carry-over from other donors' samples. The CDR3 region has the DNA TGTGCCAGTAGTATAGGGGCAGCTCTCCTCTATGGCTACACCTTC. Its translation: CASSIGAALLYGYTF.